This T cell receptor beta chain stems from a study of blood T cells in healthy people across ages. This clonotype was picked up many times. The CDR3 loop spans 15 amino acids. Per the germline V gene, CDR1 is SGDLS and CDR2 is YYNGEE. V dropped 4 bases and J dropped 3; count of bases not matched to a gene: 4. With a J-beta primer mix and a sample-barcoded 5' primer, a second PCR ran about 7 to 12 cycles. Tags on each cDNA molecule came from a template-switch adaptor with 12 random nucleotides. TCRdb re-called the 5' RACE reads with MiXCR, one entry per CDR3 protein. The table records almost 550,000 distinct CDR3 sequences, about 24% of them present only once. These same data were also listed under a study on T cells of mothers and their children.

The material sequenced was blood. The gene calls are TRBV9 and TRBJ2-1; 10 bases are shared with TRBD1. The TCR comes from a boy between 10 and 17 years old in good health. CDR3 sequence (DNA): TGTGCCAGCAGCCCAGGGACAGGGGACTACAATGAGCAGTTCTTC. The encoded protein is CASSPGTGDYNEQFF. The complete variable domain, with remaining parts taken from reference TRBV9 and TRBJ2-1, reads DSGVTQTPKHLITATGQRVTLRCSPRSGDLSVYWYQQSLDQGLQFLIQYYNGEERAKGNILERFSAQQFPDLHSELNLSSLELGDSALYFCASSPGTGDYNEQFFGPGTRLTVL.